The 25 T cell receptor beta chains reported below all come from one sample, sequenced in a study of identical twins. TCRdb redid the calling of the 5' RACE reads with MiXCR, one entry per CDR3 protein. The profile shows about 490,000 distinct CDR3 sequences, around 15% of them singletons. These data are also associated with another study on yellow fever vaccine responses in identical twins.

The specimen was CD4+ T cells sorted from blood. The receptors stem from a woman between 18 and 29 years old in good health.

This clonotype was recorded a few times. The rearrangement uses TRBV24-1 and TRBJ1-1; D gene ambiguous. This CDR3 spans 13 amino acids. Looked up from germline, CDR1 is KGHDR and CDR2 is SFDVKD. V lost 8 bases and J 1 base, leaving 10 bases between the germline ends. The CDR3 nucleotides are TGTGCCACCAAAGGCGGTGGGAACACTGAAGCTTTCTTT. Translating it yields CATKGGGNTEAFF.

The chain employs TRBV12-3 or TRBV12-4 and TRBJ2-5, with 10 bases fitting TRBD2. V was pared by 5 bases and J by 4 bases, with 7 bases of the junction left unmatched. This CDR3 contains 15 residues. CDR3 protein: CASSQSGGVGETQYF. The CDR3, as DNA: TGTGCCAGCAGTCAGAGCGGGGGGGTCGGAGAGACCCAGTACTTC.

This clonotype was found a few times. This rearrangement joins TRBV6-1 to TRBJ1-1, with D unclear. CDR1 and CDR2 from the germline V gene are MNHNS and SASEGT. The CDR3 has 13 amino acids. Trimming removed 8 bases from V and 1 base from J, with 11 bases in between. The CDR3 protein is CASALAQNTEAFF. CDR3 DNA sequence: TGTGCCAGCGCCTTGGCACAGAACACTGAAGCTTTCTTT.

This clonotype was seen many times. The CDR3 region is CASSQGKEFVAFF. Here the CDR3 DNA reads TGTGCCAGCAGCCAAGGAAAGGAATTCGTAGCTTTCTTT. V gene TRBV3-1 combines with J gene TRBJ1-1; D gene unclear. Germline V gene lookup returns CDR1 LGHDT and CDR2 YNNKEL (reference sequence). V was trimmed by 1 base and J by 10 bases, leaving 13 bases between them. The CDR3 length is 13 residues.

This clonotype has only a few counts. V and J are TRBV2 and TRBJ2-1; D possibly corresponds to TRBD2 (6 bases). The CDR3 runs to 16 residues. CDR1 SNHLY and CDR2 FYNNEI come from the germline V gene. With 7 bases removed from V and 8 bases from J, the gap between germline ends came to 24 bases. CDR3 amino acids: CASTEEASASVHEQFF. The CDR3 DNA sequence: TGTGCCAGCACCGAAGAGGCTAGCGCTTCTGTCCATGAGCAGTTCTTC.

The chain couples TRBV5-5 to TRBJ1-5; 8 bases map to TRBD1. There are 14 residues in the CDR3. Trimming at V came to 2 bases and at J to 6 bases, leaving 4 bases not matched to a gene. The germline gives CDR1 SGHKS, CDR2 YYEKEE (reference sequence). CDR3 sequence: CASSFDRGVQPQHF. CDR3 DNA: TGTGCCAGCAGCTTTGACAGGGGTGTTCAGCCCCAGCATTTT.

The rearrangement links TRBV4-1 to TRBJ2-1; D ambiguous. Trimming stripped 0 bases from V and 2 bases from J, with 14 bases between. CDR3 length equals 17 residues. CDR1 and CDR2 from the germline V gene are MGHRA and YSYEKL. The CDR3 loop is CASSQDYVVGPYNEQFF. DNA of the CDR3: TGCGCCAGCAGCCAAGATTATGTGGTGGGCCCCTACAATGAGCAGTTCTTC.

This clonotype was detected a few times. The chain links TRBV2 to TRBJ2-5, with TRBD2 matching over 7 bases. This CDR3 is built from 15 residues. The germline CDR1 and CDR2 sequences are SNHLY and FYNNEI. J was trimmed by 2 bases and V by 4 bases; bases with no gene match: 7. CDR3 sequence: CASSVILALQETQYF. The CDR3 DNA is TGTGCCAGCAGTGTAATACTAGCGCTACAAGAGACCCAGTACTTC.

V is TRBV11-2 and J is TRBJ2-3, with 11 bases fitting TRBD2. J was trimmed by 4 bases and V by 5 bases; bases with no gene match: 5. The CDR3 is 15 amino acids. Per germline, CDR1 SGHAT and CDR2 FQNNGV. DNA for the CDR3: TGTGCCAGCAGCCACACTAGCGGGAGACCAGATACGCAGTATTTT. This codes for CASSHTSGRPDTQYF.

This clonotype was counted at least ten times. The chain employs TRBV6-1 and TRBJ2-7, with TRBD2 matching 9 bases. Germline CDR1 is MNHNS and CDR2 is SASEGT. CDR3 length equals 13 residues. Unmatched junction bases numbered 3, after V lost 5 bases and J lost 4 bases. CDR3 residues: CASSLAGRYEQYF. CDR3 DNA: TGTGCCAGCAGTCTAGCGGGAAGGTACGAGCAGTACTTC.

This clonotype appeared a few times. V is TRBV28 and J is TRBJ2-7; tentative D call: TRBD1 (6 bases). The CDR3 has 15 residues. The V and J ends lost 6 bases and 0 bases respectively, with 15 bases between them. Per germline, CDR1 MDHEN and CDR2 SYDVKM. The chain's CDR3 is CASRPLDRASYEQYF. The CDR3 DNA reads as TGTGCCAGCAGACCCTTGGACAGAGCCTCCTACGAGCAGTACTTC.

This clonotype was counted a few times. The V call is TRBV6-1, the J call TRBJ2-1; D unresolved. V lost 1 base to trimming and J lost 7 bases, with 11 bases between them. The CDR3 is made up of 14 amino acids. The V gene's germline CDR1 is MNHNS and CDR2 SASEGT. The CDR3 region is CASSEGQVVNEQFF. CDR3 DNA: TGTGCCAGCAGTGAAGGGCAGGTGGTAAATGAGCAGTTCTTC.

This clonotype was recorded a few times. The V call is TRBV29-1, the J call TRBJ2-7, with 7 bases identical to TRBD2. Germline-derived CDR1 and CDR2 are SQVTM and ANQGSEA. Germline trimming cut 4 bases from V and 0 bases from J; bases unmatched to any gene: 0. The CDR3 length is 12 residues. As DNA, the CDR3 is TGCAGCGTTGGGACTAGCTCCTACGAGCAGTACTTC. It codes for CSVGTSSYEQYF.

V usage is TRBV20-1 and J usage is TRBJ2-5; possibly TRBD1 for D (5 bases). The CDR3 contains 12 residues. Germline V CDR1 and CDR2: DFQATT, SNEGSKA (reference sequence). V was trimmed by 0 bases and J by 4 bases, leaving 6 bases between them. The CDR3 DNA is TGCAGTGCTAGAGATAGGGGAGAGACCCAGTACTTC. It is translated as CSARDRGETQYF.

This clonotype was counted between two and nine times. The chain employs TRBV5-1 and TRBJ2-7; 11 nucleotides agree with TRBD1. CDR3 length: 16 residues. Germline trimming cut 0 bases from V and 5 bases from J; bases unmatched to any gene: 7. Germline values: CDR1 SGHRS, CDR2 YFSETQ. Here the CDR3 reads CASSLVGGTGGNEQYF. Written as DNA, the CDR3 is TGCGCCAGCAGCTTGGTTGGTGGGACAGGGGGAAACGAGCAGTACTTC.

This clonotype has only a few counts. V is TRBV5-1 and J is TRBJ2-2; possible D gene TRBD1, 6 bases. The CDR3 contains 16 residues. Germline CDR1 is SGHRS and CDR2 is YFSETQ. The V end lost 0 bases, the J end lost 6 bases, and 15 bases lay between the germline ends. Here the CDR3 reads CASSLVQGRAAGELFF. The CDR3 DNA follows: TGCGCCAGCAGCTTGGTACAGGGACGAGCGGCCGGGGAGCTGTTTTTT.

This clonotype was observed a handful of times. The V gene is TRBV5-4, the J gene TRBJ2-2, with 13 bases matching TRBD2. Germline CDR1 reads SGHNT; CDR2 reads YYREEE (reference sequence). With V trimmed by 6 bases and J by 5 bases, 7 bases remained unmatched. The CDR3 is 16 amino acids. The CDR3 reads CASTLPGLAGTGELFF. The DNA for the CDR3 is TGTGCCAGCACCCTGCCGGGACTAGCGGGGACCGGGGAGCTGTTTTTT.

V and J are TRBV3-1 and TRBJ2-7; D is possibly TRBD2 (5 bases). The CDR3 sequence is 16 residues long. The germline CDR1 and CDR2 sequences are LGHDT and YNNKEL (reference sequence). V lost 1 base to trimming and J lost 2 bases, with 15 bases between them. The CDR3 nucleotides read TGTGCCAGCAGCCAAGGACCGGGATCCCTCACCTACGAGCAGTACTTC. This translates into CASSQGPGSLTYEQYF.

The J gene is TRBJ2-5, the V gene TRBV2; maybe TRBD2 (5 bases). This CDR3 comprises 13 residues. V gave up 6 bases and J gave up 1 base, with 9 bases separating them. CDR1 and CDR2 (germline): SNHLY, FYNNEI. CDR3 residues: CASSVLAQETQYF. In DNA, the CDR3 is TGTGCCAGCAGCGTCCTAGCCCAAGAGACCCAGTACTTC.

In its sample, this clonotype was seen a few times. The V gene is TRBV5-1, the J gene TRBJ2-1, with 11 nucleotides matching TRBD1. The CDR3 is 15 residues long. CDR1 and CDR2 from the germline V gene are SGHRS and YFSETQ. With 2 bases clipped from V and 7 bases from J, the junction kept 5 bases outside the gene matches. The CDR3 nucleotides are TGCGCCAGCAGCTTAGGACAGGGGGCTAAGAATGAGCAGTTCTTC. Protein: CASSLGQGAKNEQFF.

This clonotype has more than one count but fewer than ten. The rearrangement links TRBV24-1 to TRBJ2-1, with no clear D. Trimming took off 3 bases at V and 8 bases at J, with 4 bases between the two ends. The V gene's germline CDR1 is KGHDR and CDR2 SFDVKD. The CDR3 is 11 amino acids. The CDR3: CATSDGYEQFF. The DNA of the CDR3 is TGTGCCACCAGTGATGGGTATGAGCAGTTCTTC.

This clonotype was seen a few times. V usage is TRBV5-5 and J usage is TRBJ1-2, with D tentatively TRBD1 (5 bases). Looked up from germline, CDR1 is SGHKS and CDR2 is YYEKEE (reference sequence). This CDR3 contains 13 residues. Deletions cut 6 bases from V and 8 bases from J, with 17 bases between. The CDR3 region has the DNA TGTGCCAGCATCTGGGCAGGGACGGGGGGCTACACCTTC. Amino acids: CASIWAGTGGYTF.

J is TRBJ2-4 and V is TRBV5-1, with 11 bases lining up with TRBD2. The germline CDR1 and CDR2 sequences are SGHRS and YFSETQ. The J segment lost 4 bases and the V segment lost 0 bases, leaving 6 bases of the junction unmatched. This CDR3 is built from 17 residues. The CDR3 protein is CASSLGVAGGEKNIQYF. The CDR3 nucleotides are TGCGCCAGCAGCTTGGGGGTAGCGGGAGGGGAAAAAAACATTCAGTACTTC.

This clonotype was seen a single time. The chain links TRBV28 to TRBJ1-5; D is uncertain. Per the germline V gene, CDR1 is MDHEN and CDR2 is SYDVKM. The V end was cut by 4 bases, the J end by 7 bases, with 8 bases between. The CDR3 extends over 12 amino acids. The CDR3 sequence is CASSSRPQPQHF. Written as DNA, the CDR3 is TGTGCCAGCAGTTCTCGGCCGCAGCCCCAGCATTTT.

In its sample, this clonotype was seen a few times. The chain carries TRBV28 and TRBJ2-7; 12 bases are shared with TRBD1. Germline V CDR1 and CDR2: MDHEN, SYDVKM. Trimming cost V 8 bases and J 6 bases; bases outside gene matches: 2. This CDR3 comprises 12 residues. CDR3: CASGTGGFEQYF. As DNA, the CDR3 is TGTGCCAGCGGGACAGGGGGCTTCGAGCAGTACTTC.